This T cell receptor (beta chain) was sequenced for a study of cytomegalovirus exposure and HLA in healthy donors. The study ran its PCR with 60 Vbeta and 13 Jbeta primers. The protocol was immunoSEQ multiplex PCR, while the TCRdb copy is restricted to in-frame clones and leaves out a portion. This table holds around 200,000 clones. Germline V CDR1 and CDR2: MDHEN, SYDVKM. After removal of 6 bases from V and 6 bases from J, the junction contained 10 bases not matched to a gene. The length of the CDR3 is 16 residues. V usage is TRBV28 and J usage is TRBJ2-7, with 14 bases aligning to TRBD2. This clonotype originated in a woman in her twenties or thirties in good health and CMV-seropositive. The source material was PBMCs. This chain's CDR3 is CASSHGLAGGTGEQYF. As DNA, the CDR3 is TGTGCCAGCAGCCACGGACTAGCGGGAGGAACAGGCGAGCAGTACTTC.